This TCR beta chain was sequenced for a study of blood T cell repertoires in COVID-19. Method: immunoSEQ multiplex PCR; TCRdb's copy keeps in-frame clones and lacks some. The table lists some 51,000 clones, 86% of them singletons. CDR1 and CDR2 (germline): LNHDA, SQIVND (reference sequence). Trimming cost V 8 bases and J 0 bases, with 14 bases left between them. The CDR3 loop spans 15 amino acids. The sequenced material came from peripheral blood. This clonotype originated in a man aged 55 to 70 with acute or convalescent COVID-19. The rearrangement links TRBV19 to TRBJ2-1; D may be TRBD2 (6 bases). The CDR3 reads CASATSLGSYNEQFF. The CDR3 DNA reads TGTGCCAGTGCTACTAGCTTAGGCTCCTACAATGAGCAGTTCTTC.